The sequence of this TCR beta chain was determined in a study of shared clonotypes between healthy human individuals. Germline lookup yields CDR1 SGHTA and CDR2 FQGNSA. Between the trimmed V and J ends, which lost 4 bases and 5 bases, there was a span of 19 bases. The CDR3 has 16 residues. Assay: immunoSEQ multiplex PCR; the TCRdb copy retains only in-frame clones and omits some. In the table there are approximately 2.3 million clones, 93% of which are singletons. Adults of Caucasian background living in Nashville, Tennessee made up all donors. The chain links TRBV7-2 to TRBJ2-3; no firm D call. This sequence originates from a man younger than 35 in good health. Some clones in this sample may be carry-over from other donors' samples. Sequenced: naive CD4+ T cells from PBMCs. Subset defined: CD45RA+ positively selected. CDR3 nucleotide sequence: TGTGCCAGCAGCTCCCGACCGGGCCAAAAGCGAGATACGCAGTATTTT. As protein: CASSSRPGQKRDTQYF.